The 21 T cell receptor beta chains below were found in one sample sequenced in a study of shared T cell receptors in the human thymus (dated by TCRdb to the early 2020s). Receptor libraries were prepared by the immunoSEQ multiplex PCR assay. In its TCRdb copy, this immuneACCESS table keeps in-frame sequences only and misses some clones. Where compared with another copy, unresolved V genes explain less than half of these, and the others have no known cause. This sample comprises a few hundred thousand clones, 95% of them detected only once. Of the sample, around 0.018% falls within the top ten clones. The sample was thymocytes. Receptor source: a human donor.

The rearrangement uses TRBV25-1 and TRBJ2-7; TRBD1 might be the D (6 bases). Between the trimmed V and J ends, which lost 6 bases and 1 base, there was a span of 25 bases. The length of the CDR3 is 18 residues. Germline CDR1 reads MGHDK; CDR2 reads SYGVNS. Here the CDR3 DNA reads TGTGCCAGCAGCGAGGGGAAGTCAGGGGCAGCCAAGTCCTACGAGCAGTACTTC. This gives the protein CASSEGKSGAAKSYEQYF.

The chain employs TRBV6-6 and TRBJ2-5, with D unclear. V shed 10 bases and J shed 5 bases, with 8 bases lying between them. This CDR3 contains 10 residues. Germline-derived CDR1 and CDR2 are MNHNY and SVGAGI (reference sequence). The CDR3 reads CATQGETQYF. In DNA form, the CDR3 reads TGTGCCACCCAAGGGGAGACCCAGTACTTC.

The rearrangement links TRBV2 to TRBJ2-3; 9 bases align to TRBD2. The CDR3 consists of 15 residues. In germline, CDR1 is SNHLY, CDR2 FYNNEI. V lost 7 bases and J lost 3; bases outside the gene matches: 8. The CDR3 protein is CASNKPGLATDTQYF. The CDR3 DNA sequence: TGTGCCAGCAACAAACCGGGACTAGCAACAGATACGCAGTATTTT.

This rearrangement joins TRBV6-5 to TRBJ1-1, with D unclear. The germline gives CDR1 MNHEY, CDR2 SVGAGI. The CDR3 length is 13 residues. Trimming left V 4 bases short and J 1 base short, with 7 bases between. The CDR3 sequence is CASSLHENTEAFF. As DNA, the CDR3 is TGTGCCAGCAGTTTACACGAGAACACTGAAGCTTTCTTT.

The rearrangement uses TRBV27 and TRBJ2-7; possibly TRBD1 for D (6 bases). CDR1 and CDR2 from the germline V gene are MNHEY and SMNVEV (reference sequence). V was cut by 2 bases and J by 0 bases, with 8 bases left in between. This CDR3 is built from 14 residues. CDR3 DNA: TGTGCCAGCAGTTTAGGACAGAACTCCTACGAGCAGTACTTC. Translation: CASSLGQNSYEQYF.

The chain couples TRBV28 to TRBJ1-1; 8 nucleotides match TRBD1. The length of the CDR3 is 15 residues. V shed 6 bases and J 0 bases; nucleotides not matched to a gene: 6. Germline lookup yields CDR1 MDHEN and CDR2 SYDVKM. CDR3 amino acids: CASRYPGQVNTEAFF. As DNA, the CDR3 is TGTGCCAGCAGATACCCGGGACAGGTGAACACTGAAGCTTTCTTT.

The chain uses TRBV29-1 and TRBJ2-1; 11 bases fit TRBD2. The CDR3 runs 13 residues. Trimming at V came to 5 bases and at J to 6 bases, leaving 3 bases not matched to a gene. The germline V gene encodes CDR1 SQVTM and CDR2 ANQGSEA. DNA for the CDR3: TGCAGCGTTCGACTAGCGGGAACCAATGAGCAGTTCTTC. It encodes CSVRLAGTNEQFF.

The chain uses TRBV5-1 and TRBJ2-7, with 9 positions matching TRBD1. Per germline, CDR1 SGHRS and CDR2 YFSETQ. With V trimmed by 0 bases and J by 5 bases, 15 bases remained unmatched. The CDR3 is 18 amino acids. This chain's CDR3 is CASSLAGQGSYPRHEQYF. CDR3 DNA: TGCGCCAGCAGCTTGGCCGGACAGGGGTCCTATCCTCGCCACGAGCAGTACTTC. The full variable domain, completed using reference TRBV5-1 and TRBJ2-7, is KAGVTQTPRYLIKTRGQQVTLSCSPISGHRSVSWYQQTPGQGLQFLFEYFSETQRNKGNFPGRFSGRQFSNSRSEMNVSTLELGDSALYLCASSLAGQGSYPRHEQYFGPGTRLTVT.

The rearrangement links TRBV28 to TRBJ2-7; D is possibly TRBD1 (6 bases). In germline, CDR1 is MDHEN, CDR2 SYDVKM. V was trimmed by 2 bases and J by 3 bases, leaving 14 bases between them. This CDR3 is built from 15 residues. The CDR3 DNA reads as TGTGCCAGCAGTTTAGGGGGCCCGGTGAACTACGAGCAGTACTTC. The encoded protein is CASSLGGPVNYEQYF.

This chain joins TRBV4-1 and TRBJ2-5; 11 nucleotides line up with TRBD2. The CDR3 totals 15 residues. Germline-derived CDR1 and CDR2 are MGHRA and YSYEKL. The trim removed 3 bases at V and 4 bases at J, leaving 4 bases unmatched. The CDR3 DNA sequence: TGCGCCAGCAGCCAGACTAGCGGGGTTGGAGAGACCCAGTACTTC. Translated, it gives CASSQTSGVGETQYF.

This chain connects TRBV6-1 to TRBJ2-7; TRBD1 might be the D (5 bases). From germline, CDR1 is MNHNS and CDR2 SASEGT. CDR3 length equals 12 residues. V was trimmed by 9 bases and J by 2 bases, leaving 11 bases between them. The CDR3 DNA reads TGTGCCAGTTTAGACAGAGCCTACGAGCAGTACTTC. Translated, it gives CASLDRAYEQYF.

The CDR3 spells CASSLDDSPLHF. CDR3 coding DNA: TGCGCCAGCAGCTTGGACGATTCACCCCTCCACTTT. This chain connects TRBV5-1 to TRBJ1-6; D unresolved. The CDR3 has 12 residues. Germline V CDR1 and CDR2: SGHRS, YFSETQ. Between the trimmed V and J ends, which lost 0 bases and 8 bases, there was a span of 3 bases.

The chain employs TRBV30 and TRBJ2-1; weak D call: TRBD2 (6 bases). The V end lost 1 base, the J end lost 0 bases, and 13 bases lay between the germline ends. This CDR3 has 16 amino acids. From germline, CDR1 is GTSNPN and CDR2 SVGIG (reference sequence). The CDR3 sequence: CAWSGGEASSYNEQFF. DNA for the CDR3: TGTGCCTGGAGTGGGGGGGAGGCTAGCTCCTACAATGAGCAGTTCTTC.

The count of this clone is one. The chain is built from TRBV27 and TRBJ2-3, with TRBD2 matching over 10 bases. In germline, CDR1 is MNHEY, CDR2 SMNVEV (reference sequence). The junction had 6 bases not matched to a gene; V was cut back by 4 bases and J by 2 bases. CDR3 length: 16 amino acids. In nucleotides, the CDR3 is TGTGCCAGCAGTTACTTACTAGCGGGGTCCACAGATACGCAGTATTTT. Its translation is CASSYLLAGSTDTQYF.

The J gene is TRBJ1-2, the V gene TRBV7-9; D gene uncertain. Germline CDR1 is SEHNR and CDR2 is FQNEAQ (reference sequence). V lost 10 bases to trimming and J lost 8 bases, with 17 bases between them. CDR3 length: 12 amino acids. CDR3 in DNA: TGTGCCACCCCAACGGAGTCGAACGGCTACACCTTC. Protein sequence: CATPTESNGYTF.

The chain joins TRBV7-9 to TRBJ2-1; D is ambiguous. V dropped 0 bases and J dropped 6 bases, with 12 bases sitting between them. The CDR3 is made up of 15 amino acids. The germline gives CDR1 SEHNR, CDR2 FQNEAQ (reference sequence). CDR3 in amino acids: CASSLAGGTGNEQFF. The CDR3 coding sequence is TGTGCCAGCAGCTTAGCGGGCGGTACGGGCAATGAGCAGTTCTTC. Together with reference TRBV7-9 and TRBJ2-1, the CDR3 gives the full variable domain: DTGVSQNPRHKITKRGQNVTFRCDPISEHNRLYWYRQTLGQGPEFLTYFQNEAQLEKSRLLSDRFSAERPKGSFSTLEIQRTEQGDSAMYLCASSLAGGTGNEQFFGPGTRLTVL.

Comment on this clone: A junction boundary mismatches the germline segment, possibly from a read error. The rearrangement joins TRBV13 to TRBJ2-5; 7 bases fit TRBD2. The CDR3 contains 10 residues. CDR1 PRHDT and CDR2 FYEKMQ come from the germline V gene (reference sequence). CDR3 amino acids: CASSPRDYHF. The CDR3 DNA reads TGTGCCAGCAGCCCCCGGGACTATCACTTC.

The chain uses TRBV27 and TRBJ2-1; 13 positions agree with TRBD2. In germline, CDR1 is MNHEY, CDR2 SMNVEV (reference sequence). With V trimmed by 5 bases and J by 3 bases, 4 bases remained unmatched. This CDR3 has 16 residues. In nucleotides, the CDR3 is TGTGCCAGCAGTCCCCGACTAGCGGGAGGCTACAATGAGCAGTTCTTC. Amino acid sequence: CASSPRLAGGYNEQFF.

This rearrangement joins TRBV11-3 to TRBJ2-1; tentatively, D is TRBD1 or TRBD2 (5 bases each). The germline V gene has CDR1 SGHNT and CDR2 YENEEA. The V and J ends lost 6 bases and 13 bases respectively, with 19 bases between them. This CDR3 region has 13 residues. The CDR3 sequence: CASSSRPGTIQFF. Written as DNA, the CDR3 is TGTGCCAGCAGTTCCCGCCCCGGGACGATTCAGTTCTTC.

The chain uses TRBV30 and TRBJ2-1, with D tentatively TRBD1 or TRBD2 (6 bases each). V lost 3 bases to trimming and J lost 0 bases, with 15 bases between them. CDR1 GTSNPN and CDR2 SVGIG come from the germline V gene (reference sequence). This CDR3 has 16 residues. In DNA, the CDR3 is TGTGCCTGGAGGGAACGGGGGCCCAACTCCTACAATGAGCAGTTCTTC. It codes for CAWRERGPNSYNEQFF.

This chain joins TRBV19 and TRBJ2-7; 7 nucleotides line up with TRBD1. Germline CDR1 and CDR2: LNHDA and SQIVND (reference sequence). The J segment lost 3 bases and the V segment lost 10 bases, leaving 6 bases of the junction unmatched. This CDR3 is 12 amino acids long. CDR3 region: CATRDRNYEQYF. The CDR3 region has the DNA TGTGCCACTCGGGACAGAAACTACGAGCAGTACTTC.